This T cell receptor beta chain is drawn from a study of control samples from healthy donors and cancer patients. TCRdb's copy holds only in-frame clones and misses some; the assay was immunoSEQ multiplex PCR. The table has 160,000 or so clones, around 96% seen once. With 7 bases clipped from V and 3 bases from J, the junction kept 12 bases outside the gene matches. This CDR3 is 16 amino acids long. Germline assignment: CDR1 LNHDA and CDR2 SQIVND (reference sequence). This receptor was identified in a woman aged 40 to 55 in good health. Sequenced input: blood. The chain employs TRBV19 and TRBJ1-5; TRBD1 agrees at 7 bases. As DNA, the CDR3 is TGTGCCAGTATTATGAACGCCGACAGGGACAATCAGCCCCAGCATTTT. Its translation: CASIMNADRDNQPQHF.